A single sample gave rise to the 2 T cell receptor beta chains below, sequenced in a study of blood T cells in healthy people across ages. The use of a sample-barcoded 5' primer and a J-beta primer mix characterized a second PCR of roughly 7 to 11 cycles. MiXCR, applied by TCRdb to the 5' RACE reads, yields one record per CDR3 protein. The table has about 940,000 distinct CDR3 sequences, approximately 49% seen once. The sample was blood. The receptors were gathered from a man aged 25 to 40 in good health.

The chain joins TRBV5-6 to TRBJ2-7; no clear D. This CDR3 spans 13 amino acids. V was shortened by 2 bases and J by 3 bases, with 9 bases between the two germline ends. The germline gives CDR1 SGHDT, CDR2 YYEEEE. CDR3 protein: CASSFQLLYEQYF. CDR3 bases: TGTGCCAGCAGCTTTCAGCTACTCTACGAGCAGTACTTC.

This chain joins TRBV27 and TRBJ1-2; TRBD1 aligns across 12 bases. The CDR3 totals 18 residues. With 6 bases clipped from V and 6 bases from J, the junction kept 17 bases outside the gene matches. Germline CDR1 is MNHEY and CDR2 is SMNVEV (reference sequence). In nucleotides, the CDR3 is TGTGCCAGCAGCTGGGGGACAGGGGGCGCAAAATTCCCCAATGGCTACACCTTC. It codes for CASSWGTGGAKFPNGYTF.